This T cell receptor beta chain was captured in a study of blood T cell repertoires in COVID-19 (dated by TCRdb to about 2020). For context, the study as a whole: Samples covering the acute and convalescent phases of COVID-19 were provided by collaborators in the United States, Italy and Spain. The material from the prospective study consisted of cDNA or gDNA derived from T cells, B-cell-depleted T cells, or PBMCs. The dataset comprised deeply sampled blood TCRbeta repertoires from subjects exposed to, actively infected with, or recovered from COVID-19. The repertoires were made available in a free public database intended to serve as a resource for research on the immune response to SARS-CoV-2. Samples came from the ongoing ImmuneRACE study (first 160 participants) plus 1,254 subjects from 6 global collaborators. Sample metadata almost always included a de-identified subject ID, COVID-19 status, age in years and sex. Where available, HLA class I and class II types were obtained from metadata supplied by the sample provider rather than from assay-based typing. General conclusions and limits of the study: How much clinical and demographic metadata was included differed by source and by participant, and the metadata was provided uncurated.

This clone appeared once. Its antigen is not yet known. No much larger clone is present one base from it, and per-base qualities are unavailable. V and J lose 6 bases and 12 bases, and a span of 24 bases separates them. The CDR3, cysteine through phenylalanine, is 15 amino acids long. Only the CDR3 part of the read is kept: 45 bases, read in frame from the first base. CDR1 and CDR2 are read off the germline V gene as KGHSH and LQKENI. TCRbeta CDR3 regions were amplified from genomic DNA by means of the immunoSEQ Assay, a bias-controlled multiplex PCR. In the original analysis: The number of nucleated cells in each sample was estimated by amplification of reference gene primers within the assay. Sequence reads were collapsed and filtered to measure the absolute abundance of every unique TCRbeta CDR3 rearrangement. For each sample, productive Simpson clonality was calculated as the square root of Simpson's diversity index over productive rearrangements. TCRdb re-hosts the immuneACCESS table, in-frame sequences only. Its copies lack some clones; in the studies checked, an unresolved V gene accounts for under half of them, and the cause for the rest is not known. The V and J calls and clone size come from that table; D and trimming were worked out from the DNA. This sample holds under 200,000 clones; 85% to 90% were observed only once. In total, the top ten clones hold about 1.7% of the sample.

The collaborating institutions used their own protocols to collect whole blood in K2EDTA tubes. For TCRbeta analysis, collaborators shipped samples as frozen whole blood, isolated PBMCs, or DNA extracted from either of those sample types. Material: peripheral blood. Here the chain combines TRBV18 and TRBJ2-1; TRBD2 could be the D gene, as 6 bases match. The receptor was derived from a man aged 18 to 29 with active or convalescent COVID-19. The DNA sequence follows: TGTGCCAGCTCTCTCTCCCGGGAGCTCGATCATTTGCAGTTCTTC. This is translated as CASSLSRELDHLQFF.